This T cell receptor (beta chain) stems from a study of blood T cell repertoires in COVID-19. The wider study: Acute-phase and convalescent COVID-19 samples originated in the United States, Italy and Spain. PBMCs, B-cell-depleted T cells, or T cells were the source of the cDNA or gDNA that made up the material.

Authors' data handling: Amplification of reference gene primers was used by the study to estimate nucleated cell counts. Clones were sequenced by immunoSEQ multiplex PCR, and TCRdb holds only the in-frame ones, with some missing. V and J calls and clone size are those listed in that table; D and trimming were worked out from the DNA. The sample holds 150,000 to 200,000 clones; approximately 78% are singletons and the top ten take around 9.9%. The TCR originated in a human donor in a cohort sampled during active COVID-19. Material for sequencing was peripheral blood.

CDR3 protein: CASGVPGLSEKLFF. In DNA form, the CDR3 reads TGTGCCAGTGGGGTACCGGGACTGAGTGAAAAACTGTTTTTT. The J gene is TRBJ1-4, the V gene TRBV27; the D gene is possibly TRBD1 (5 bases). CDR3 length: 14 residues. V gave up 9 bases and J gave up 7 bases, with 18 bases separating them. Germline lookup yields CDR1 MNHEY and CDR2 SMNVEV (reference sequence).